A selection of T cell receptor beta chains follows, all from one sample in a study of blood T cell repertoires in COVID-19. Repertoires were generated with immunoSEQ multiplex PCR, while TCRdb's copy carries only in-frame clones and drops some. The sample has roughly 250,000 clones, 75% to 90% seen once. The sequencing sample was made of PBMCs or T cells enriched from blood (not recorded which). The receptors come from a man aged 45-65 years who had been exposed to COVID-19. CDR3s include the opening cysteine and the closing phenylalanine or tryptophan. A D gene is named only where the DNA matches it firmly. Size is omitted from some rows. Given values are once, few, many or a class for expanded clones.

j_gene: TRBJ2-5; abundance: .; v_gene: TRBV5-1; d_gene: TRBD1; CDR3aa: CASSLVAQGAETQYF; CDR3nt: TGCGCCAGCAGCTTGGTGGCACAGGGGGCAGAGACCCAGTACTTC
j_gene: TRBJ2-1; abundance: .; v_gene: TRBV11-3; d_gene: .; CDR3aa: CASSSGGSYNEQFF; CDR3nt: TGTGCCAGCAGCTCCGGGGGCTCCTACAATGAGCAGTTCTTC
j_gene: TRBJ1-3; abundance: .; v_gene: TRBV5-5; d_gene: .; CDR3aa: CASSLEQAYSGNTIYF; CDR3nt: TGTGCCAGCAGCTTGGAACAGGCCTACTCTGGAAACACCATATATTTT
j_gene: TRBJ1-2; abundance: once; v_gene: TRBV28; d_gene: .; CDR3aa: CASSRSGVYGYTF; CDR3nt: TGTGCCAGCAGTAGATCAGGCGTCTATGGCTACACCTTC
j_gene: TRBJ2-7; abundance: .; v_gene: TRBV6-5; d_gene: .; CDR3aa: CASTGTSTYEQYF; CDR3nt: TGTGCCAGCACCGGGACATCCACCTACGAGCAGTACTTC
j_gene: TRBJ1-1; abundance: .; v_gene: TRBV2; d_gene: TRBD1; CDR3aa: CASSFDRGDTEAFF; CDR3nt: TGTGCCAGCAGTTTCGACAGGGGGGACACTGAAGCTTTCTTT
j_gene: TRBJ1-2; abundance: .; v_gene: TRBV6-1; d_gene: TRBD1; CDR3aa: CASSEMTGIGAYGYTF; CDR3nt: TGTGCCAGCAGTGAAATGACAGGGATAGGGGCGTATGGCTACACCTTC
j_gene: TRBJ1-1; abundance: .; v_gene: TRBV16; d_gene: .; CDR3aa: CASSQSPGDGEAFF; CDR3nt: TGTGCCAGCAGCCAATCTCCCGGGGATGGTGAAGCTTTCTTT
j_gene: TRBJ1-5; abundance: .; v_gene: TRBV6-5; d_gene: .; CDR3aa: CASSSVYSNQPQHF; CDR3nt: TGTGCCAGCAGTTCGGTCTATAGCAATCAGCCCCAGCATTTT
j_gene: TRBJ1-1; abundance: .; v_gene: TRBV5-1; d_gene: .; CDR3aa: CASSRAQGRATEAFF; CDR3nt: TGCGCCAGCAGCCGGGCCCAGGGGAGGGCCACTGAAGCTTTCTTT
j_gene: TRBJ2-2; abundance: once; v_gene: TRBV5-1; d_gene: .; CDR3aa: CASSPRLLNTGELFF; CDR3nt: TGCGCCAGCTCCCCCAGGTTACTGAACACCGGGGAGCTGTTTTTT
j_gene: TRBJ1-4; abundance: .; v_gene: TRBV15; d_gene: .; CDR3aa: CATSNWLNEKLFF; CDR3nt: TGTGCCACCAGCAACTGGTTGAATGAAAAACTGTTTTTT
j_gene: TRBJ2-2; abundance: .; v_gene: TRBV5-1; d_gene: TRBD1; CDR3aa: CASSNRDRVIFAGELFF; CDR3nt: TGCGCCAGCAGCAACCGGGACAGGGTAATTTTTGCCGGGGAGCTGTTTTTT
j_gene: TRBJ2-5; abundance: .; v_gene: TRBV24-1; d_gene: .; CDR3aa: CATSDPLGGRETQYF; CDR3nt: TGTGCCACCAGTGATCCGCTGGGGGGTCGAGAGACCCAGTACTTC
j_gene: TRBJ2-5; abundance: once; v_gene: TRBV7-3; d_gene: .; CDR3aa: CASSLSASAPLNF; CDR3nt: TGTGCCAGCAGCTTATCGGCTAGCGCGCCATTGAACTTC
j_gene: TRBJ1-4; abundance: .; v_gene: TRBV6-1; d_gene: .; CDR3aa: CASSEWQANEKLFF; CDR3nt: TGTGCCAGCAGTGAGTGGCAGGCTAATGAAAAACTGTTTTTT
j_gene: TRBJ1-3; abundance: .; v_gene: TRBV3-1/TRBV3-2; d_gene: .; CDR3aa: CASSRRGASGNTIYF; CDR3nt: TGTGCCAGCAGCCGCCGAGGCGCTTCTGGAAACACCATATATTTT
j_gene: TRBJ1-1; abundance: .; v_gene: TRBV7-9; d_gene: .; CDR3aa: CASSIGGVTEAFF; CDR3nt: TGTGCCAGCAGCATAGGGGGGGTCACTGAAGCTTTCTTT
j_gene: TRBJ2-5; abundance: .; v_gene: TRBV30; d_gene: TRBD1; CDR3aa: CAWSVQGLVGETQYF; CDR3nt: TGTGCCTGGAGTGTACAGGGGCTGGTAGGAGAGACCCAGTACTTC
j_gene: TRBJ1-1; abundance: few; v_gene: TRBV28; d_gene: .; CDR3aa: CASSLVGYEAFF; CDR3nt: TGTGCCAGCAGTTTGGTCGGGTATGAAGCTTTCTTT
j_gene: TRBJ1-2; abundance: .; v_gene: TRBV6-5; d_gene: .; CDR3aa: CASSYSAGTFRGYTF; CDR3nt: TGTGCCAGCAGTTACTCTGCAGGGACTTTCCGGGGCTACACCTTC
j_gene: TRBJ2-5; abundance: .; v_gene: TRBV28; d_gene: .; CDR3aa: CASTSIASTVETQYF; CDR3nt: TGTGCCAGCACCTCGATCGCCTCAACTGTGGAGACCCAGTACTTC
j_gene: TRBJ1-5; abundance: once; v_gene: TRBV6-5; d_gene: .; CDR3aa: CASSYSGGISQPQHF; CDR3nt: TGTGCCAGCAGTTACTCGGGGGGGATTAGTCAGCCCCAGCATTTT
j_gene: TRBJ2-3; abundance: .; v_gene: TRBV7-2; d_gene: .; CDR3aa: CASSFSFADTQYF; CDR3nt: TGTGCCAGCAGCTTTTCTTTTGCAGATACGCAGTATTTT
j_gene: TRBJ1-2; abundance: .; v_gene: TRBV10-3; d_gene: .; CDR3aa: CAISAGGYGYTF; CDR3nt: TGTGCCATCAGTGCCGGGGGCTATGGCTACACCTTC
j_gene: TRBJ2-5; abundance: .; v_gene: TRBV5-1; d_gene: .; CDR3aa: CASSLYREETQYF; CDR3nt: TGCGCCAGCAGCTTGTACAGGGAAGAGACCCAGTACTTC
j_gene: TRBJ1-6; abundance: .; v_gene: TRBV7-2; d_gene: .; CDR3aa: CASSLALTGGTPLHF; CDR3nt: TGTGCCAGCAGCTTAGCGCTGACGGGGGGAACACCCCTCCACTTT
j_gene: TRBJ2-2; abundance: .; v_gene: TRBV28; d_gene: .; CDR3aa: CASKNSQHTGELFF; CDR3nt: TGTGCCAGCAAAAACAGTCAACACACCGGGGAGCTGTTTTTT
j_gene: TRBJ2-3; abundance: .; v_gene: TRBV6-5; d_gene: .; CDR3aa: CASSYKGRVTDTQYF; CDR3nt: TGTGCCAGCAGTTACAAAGGGCGGGTCACAGATACGCAGTATTTT
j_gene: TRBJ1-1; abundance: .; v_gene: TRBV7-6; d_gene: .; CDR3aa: CASSPRGGNTEAFF; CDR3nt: TGTGCCAGCAGCCCGAGGGGAGGGAACACTGAAGCTTTCTTT
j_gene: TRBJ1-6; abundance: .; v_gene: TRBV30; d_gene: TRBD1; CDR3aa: CAWGTRDRSSPLHF; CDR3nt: TGTGCCTGGGGGACCCGGGACAGGTCGTCACCCCTCCACTTT
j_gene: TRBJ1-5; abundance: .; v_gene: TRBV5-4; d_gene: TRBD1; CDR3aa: CASSLAPGQGNQPQHF; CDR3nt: TGTGCCAGCAGCTTGGCTCCGGGACAGGGCAATCAGCCCCAGCATTTT
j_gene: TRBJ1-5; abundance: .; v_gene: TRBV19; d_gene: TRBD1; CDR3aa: CASNRDRGMLLGQPQHF; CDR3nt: TGTGCCAGTAACCGGGACAGGGGCATGTTACTCGGCCAGCCCCAGCATTTT
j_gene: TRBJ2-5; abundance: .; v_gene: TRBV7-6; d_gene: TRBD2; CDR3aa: CASSSSSFLAGGETQYF; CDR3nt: TGTGCCAGCAGCTCCTCCTCGTTCCTAGCGGGAGGAGAGACCCAGTACTTC
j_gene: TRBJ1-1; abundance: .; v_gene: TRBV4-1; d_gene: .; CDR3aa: CASSQGEGVGPKLSF; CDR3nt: TGCGCCAGCAGCCAAGGAGAAGGGGTAGGGCCCAAGCTTTCTTTT
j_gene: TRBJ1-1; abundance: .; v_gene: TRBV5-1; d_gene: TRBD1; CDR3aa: CASSARDSKTEAFF; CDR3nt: TGCGCCAGCAGCGCCCGGGACAGCAAAACTGAAGCTTTCTTT
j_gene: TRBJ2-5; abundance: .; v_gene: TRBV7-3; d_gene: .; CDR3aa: CASSYQGGEETQYF; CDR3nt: TGTGCCAGCAGCTACCAGGGTGGAGAAGAGACCCAGTACTTC
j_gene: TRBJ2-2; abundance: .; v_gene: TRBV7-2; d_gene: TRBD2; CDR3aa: CASSQPQGGTGELFF; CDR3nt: TGTGCCAGCAGCCAACCCCAGGGAGGGACCGGGGAGCTGTTTTTT